This T cell receptor beta chain was obtained from a study of graft-versus-host responses after intestinal transplantation. Overall study context: Isolated intestinal, liver-intestinal, or multivisceral transplants were what recipients had. Tacrolimus and steroids were given for about 3 years to all recipients after anti-thymocyte globulin induction. Points from the study as a whole: Circulating GvH clone levels at their peak were associated with HvG declines (early post-transplant). Allograft clonal ratios (graft-versus-host to host-versus-graft) were high in patients who had graft-donor T cell macrochimerism.

For this clone: Its antigen remains unidentified.

V shed 3 bases and J shed 5 bases, with 23 bases lying between them. Germline lookup yields CDR1 SGHRS and CDR2 YFSETQ. The CDR3 contains 17 residues. This table comes from immunoSEQ multiplex PCR, and its TCRdb copy is limited to in-frame clones, with some not included. Here the sample spans about 85,000 clones, approximately 78% being singletons. Specimen: unstimulated CD4+ T cells sorted from spleen or lymph node cells, collected before intestinal transplant. The receptor's source is a human donor who received an intestinal transplant. The chain recombines TRBV5-1 with TRBJ2-5, with D maybe TRBD1 (6 bases). The CDR3, as DNA: TGCGCCAGCAGCTGGGGGCCGGGACACTTACAATCGGAGACCCAGTACTTC. Translating it yields CASSWGPGHLQSETQYF.